The clone carrying this TCR beta chain was recorded once. One end of the junction varies from germline; a read error may be responsible. Measured with immunoSEQ multiplex PCR; TCRdb has only the in-frame clones, and not every one. The table has 25,000 to 35,000 clones, more than 75% seen once; the top ten hold approximately 8.3%. The data stem from a study of T cell changes during pregnancy in multiple sclerosis. Germline lookup yields CDR1 PRHDT and CDR2 FYEKMQ (reference sequence). This CDR3 region has 14 residues. The source was CD8+ T cells from peripheral blood mononuclear cells, collected after pregnancy. The source of this sequence is a female donor with multiple sclerosis, enrolled in a pregnancy study. J is TRBJ1-1 and V is TRBV13, with D possibly matching TRBD1 (5 bases). The CDR3 DNA reads as TGTGCCAGCAGCTTAGGTCTGTCAGGGAACAACTCGGAGTTT. Residues: CASSLGLSGNNSEF.